This passage covers 18 T cell receptor beta chains from one sample sequenced in a study of OX40 agonist ivuxolimab in advanced cancers. The method was immunoSEQ multiplex PCR; TCRdb's version includes in-frame clones alone and lacks a portion of them. The data hold tens of thousands of clones, with 89% observed a single time. The sample consisted of CD4+ or CD8+ T cells sorted from blood, taken in a trial of the OX40 agonist ivuxolimab. All receptors come from an adult with an advanced solid tumor such as melanoma, head and neck, liver or kidney cancer.

The chain is built from TRBV7-9 and TRBJ2-5; 8 positions agree with TRBD1. V shed 5 bases, J shed 5 bases, and the junction held 7 bases outside the gene matches. This CDR3 comprises 14 residues. In germline, CDR1 is SEHNR, CDR2 FQNEAQ (reference sequence). The CDR3 bases are TGTGCCAGCAGCCCACAGGGGGATGAGGAGACCCAGTACTTC. Protein product: CASSPQGDEETQYF.

This clone has only one observation. The V and J genes are TRBV7-9 and TRBJ1-4; 9 nucleotides align to TRBD1. Losses at the gene ends were 5 bases for V and 7 bases for J; bases not matched to a gene: 5. CDR1 is SEHNR, CDR2 FQNEAQ, per germline (reference sequence). The CDR3 sequence is 14 residues long. CDR3 nucleotide sequence: TGTGCCAGCAGCGCGGACAGGGGCAGTGAAAAACTGTTTTTT. It yields the protein CASSADRGSEKLFF.

The rearrangement joins TRBV19 to TRBJ2-3; no reliable D call. The V end was cut by 0 bases, the J end by 0 bases, with 4 bases between. The CDR3 length is 14 residues. Germline V CDR1 and CDR2: LNHDA, SQIVND (reference sequence). CDR3: CASSIDQSTDTQYF. In DNA, the CDR3 is TGTGCCAGTAGTATAGATCAAAGCACAGATACGCAGTATTTT.

A remark on this clone: One end of the junction varies from germline; a read error may be responsible. The chain uses TRBV7-3 and TRBJ1-5; a possible D gene is TRBD1 (5 bases). CDR3 length equals 15 residues. Germline CDR1 SGHTA, CDR2 FQGTGA. The chain's CDR3 is CASSLTGVLNQPQHF. CDR3 in DNA: TGTGCCAGCAGCCTAACAGGAGTTCTTAATCAGCCCCAGCATTTT.

The rearrangement links TRBV11-2 to TRBJ2-7; D gene uncertain. CDR1 is SGHAT and CDR2 is FQNNGV in the germline V gene. With 2 bases removed from V and 0 bases from J, the gap between germline ends came to 14 bases. The CDR3 has 16 residues. CDR3 residues: CASSLWGSAASYEQYF. The CDR3 bases are TGTGCCAGCAGCTTATGGGGTTCCGCAGCCTCCTACGAGCAGTACTTC.

Relative to its sample, this clone is medium-sized. The chain is built from TRBV7-9 and TRBJ2-3; the match to TRBD2 covers 12 bases. With V trimmed by 1 base and J by 4 bases, 3 bases remained unmatched. The CDR3 has 16 residues. The V gene's germline CDR1 is SEHNR and CDR2 FQNEAQ (reference sequence). The CDR3 region is CASSLVTSGGPDTQYF. Written as DNA, the CDR3 is TGTGCCAGCAGCTTAGTTACTAGCGGGGGGCCAGATACGCAGTATTTT.

This sequence joins TRBV10-3 and TRBJ2-2; D call uncertain. There are 15 residues in the CDR3. Germline assignment: CDR1 ENHRY and CDR2 SYGVKD. Deletions cut 4 bases from V and 3 bases from J, with 12 bases between. For the CDR3, the DNA is TGTGCCATCAGTGTGGTTTCTACCGACACCGGGGAGCTGTTTTTT. It yields the protein CAISVVSTDTGELFF.

The chain carries TRBV5-6 and TRBJ1-1; D might be TRBD1 (5 bases). V lost 4 bases, J lost 6 bases, and 16 bases lay in between. The length of the CDR3 is 14 residues. Per germline, CDR1 SGHDT and CDR2 YYEEEE. The DNA for the CDR3 is TGTGCCAGCAGCCCAGGTGGGACGGTCGCTGAAGCTTTCTTT. Protein product: CASSPGGTVAEAFF.

This sequence joins TRBV4-1 and TRBJ2-5; a weak D match, TRBD2 (5 bases). The DNA matches TRBJ2-7 better at its end, which makes the J call doubtful. The CDR3 is 12 residues long. Germline V CDR1 and CDR2: MGHRA, YSYEKL. The CDR3 DNA follows: TGCGCCAGCAGCCGAGAGGGTTACGAGCAGTACTTC. It yields the protein CASSREGYEQYF.

The chain is built from TRBV5-6 and TRBJ1-2, with D unclear. V gave up 4 bases and J gave up 6 bases, with 19 bases separating them. This CDR3 region has 15 residues. The V gene's germline CDR1 is SGHDT and CDR2 YYEEEE. The CDR3 DNA sequence: TGTGCCAGCAGCAAGCGGTGGTCCAACGTGGATGGCTACACCTTC. It codes for CASSKRWSNVDGYTF.

In its sample, this clone was seen a few times. The chain employs TRBV5-1 and TRBJ2-7; maybe TRBD2 (6 bases). Germline V gene lookup returns CDR1 SGHRS and CDR2 YFSETQ. V was shortened by 0 bases and J by 0 bases, with 7 bases between the two germline ends. The length of the CDR3 is 14 residues. The chain's CDR3 is CASSLDGSSYEQYF. The CDR3 DNA reads TGCGCCAGCAGCTTGGACGGGAGCTCCTACGAGCAGTACTTC.

This clone came up once. CDR3 residues: CASSNCQPKPESETEAFF. The CDR3 DNA reads TGTGCCAGCAGCAACTGTCAGCCCAAGCCGGAGAGCGAGACTGAAGCTTTCTTT. The chain has TRBV21-1 and TRBJ1-1. TRBV21-1 is deemed a pseudogene. CDR3 length: 18 amino acids.

The sample holds a few counts of this clone. CDR3 protein: CASSDWGTTEAFF. As DNA, the CDR3 is TGTGCCAGCAGCGACTGGGGGACGACTGAAGCTTTCTTT. The chain has TRBV6-5 and TRBJ1-1; TRBD1 is a possible D gene (5 bases). The CDR3 totals 13 residues. Germline V gives CDR1 MNHEY, CDR2 SVGAGI. V was clipped by 6 bases and J by 5 bases, with 13 bases between them.

About this clone itself: One end of the junction does not line up with germline, which may come from a read error. This chain uses TRBV11-2 with TRBJ1-2; D gene ambiguous. Germline CDR1 SGHAT, CDR2 FQNNGV. This CDR3 comprises 10 residues. CDR3 nucleotides: TGTGCCAGCAGCTTATCCGGGGTTGACTTC. This translates into CASSLSGVDF.

This sequence joins TRBV6-5 and TRBJ2-7; D gene uncertain. V was trimmed by 5 bases and J by 0 bases, leaving 8 bases between them. CDR1 and CDR2 from the germline V gene are MNHEY and SVGAGI. The CDR3 loop spans 13 amino acids. This CDR3 reads CASSGLLSYEQYF. The CDR3 DNA reads as TGTGCCAGCAGTGGATTACTCTCCTACGAGCAGTACTTC.

The V call is TRBV7-8, the J call TRBJ2-3; 10 bases are a match to TRBD2. Germline V gene lookup returns CDR1 SGHVS and CDR2 FQNEAQ. Losses at the gene ends were 8 bases for V and 3 bases for J; bases not matched to a gene: 8. This CDR3 is 15 amino acids long. CDR3: CASLASGSSTDTQYF. For the CDR3, the DNA is TGTGCCAGCTTGGCTAGCGGGAGTTCTACAGATACGCAGTATTTT.

The V call is TRBV27, the J call TRBJ1-5; 7 bases line up with TRBD1. CDR3 length equals 16 residues. Germline CDR1 is MNHEY and CDR2 is SMNVEV (reference sequence). The V and J ends lost 6 bases and 7 bases, in that order; junction bases with no gene match: 15. The CDR3 DNA sequence: TGTGCCAGCAGCGATAGGACAGGCGCCCTCTCGCAGCCCCAGCATTTT. Protein: CASSDRTGALSQPQHF.

The chain links TRBV27 to TRBJ2-5, with 8 bases that match TRBD2. The CDR3 covers 14 residues. CDR1 and CDR2 from the germline V gene are MNHEY and SMNVEV (reference sequence). V lost 5 bases, J lost 1 base, and 3 bases stayed unmatched. In DNA, the CDR3 is TGTGCCAGCAGTACGACTAGCGTCCAAGAGACCCAGTACTTC. Residues: CASSTTSVQETQYF.